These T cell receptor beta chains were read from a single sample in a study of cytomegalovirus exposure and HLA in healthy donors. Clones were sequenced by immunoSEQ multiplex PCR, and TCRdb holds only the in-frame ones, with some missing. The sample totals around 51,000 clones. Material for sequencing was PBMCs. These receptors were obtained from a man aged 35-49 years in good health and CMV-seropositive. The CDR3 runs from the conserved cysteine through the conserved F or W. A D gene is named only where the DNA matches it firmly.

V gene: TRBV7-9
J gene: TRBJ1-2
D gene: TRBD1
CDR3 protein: CASSLDIRGLRNGYTF
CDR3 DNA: TGTGCCAGCAGCTTAGATATCAGGGGGCTTAGAAATGGCTACACCTTC

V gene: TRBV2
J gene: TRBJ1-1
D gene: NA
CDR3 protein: CASSEAMGGTEAFF
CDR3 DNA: TGTGCCAGCAGTGAAGCCATGGGAGGGACTGAAGCTTTCTTT

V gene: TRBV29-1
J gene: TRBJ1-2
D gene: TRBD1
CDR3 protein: CSPGTGNNYGYTF
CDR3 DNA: TGCAGCCCAGGGACAGGGAACAACTATGGCTACACCTTC

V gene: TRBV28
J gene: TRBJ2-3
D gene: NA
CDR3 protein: CASSLSPSRADTQYF
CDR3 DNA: TGTGCCAGCAGTTTATCCCCCTCCCGAGCAGATACGCAGTATTTT

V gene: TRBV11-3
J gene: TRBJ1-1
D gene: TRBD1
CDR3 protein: CASSTRTGRAFF
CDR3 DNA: TGTGCCAGCAGCACCAGGACAGGGCGAGCTTTCTTT

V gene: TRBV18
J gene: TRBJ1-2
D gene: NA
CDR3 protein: CASSPTSGREGGYTF
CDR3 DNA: TGTGCCAGCTCACCTACTAGCGGCAGGGAGGGTGGCTACACCTTC

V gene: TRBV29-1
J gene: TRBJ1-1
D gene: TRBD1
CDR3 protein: CSVDSDRLNTEAFF
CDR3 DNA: TGCAGCGTTGATTCGGACAGGCTGAACACTGAAGCTTTCTTT

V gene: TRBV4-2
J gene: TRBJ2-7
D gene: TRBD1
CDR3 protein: CASSQDGQGDEQYF
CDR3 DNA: TGTGCCAGCAGCCAAGATGGACAGGGCGACGAGCAGTACTTC

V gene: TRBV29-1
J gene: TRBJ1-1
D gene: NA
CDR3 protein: CSVAEGGSTEAFF
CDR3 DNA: TGCAGCGTGGCGGAGGGCGGCAGCACTGAAGCTTTCTTT

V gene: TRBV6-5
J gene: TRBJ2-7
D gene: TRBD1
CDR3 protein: CASSLTGGSYEQYF
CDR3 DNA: TGTGCCAGCAGCTTAACAGGGGGCTCCTACGAGCAGTACTTC

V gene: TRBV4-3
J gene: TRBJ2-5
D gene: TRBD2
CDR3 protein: CASSPGWYIAGGPETQYF
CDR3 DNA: TGCGCCAGCAGCCCAGGATGGTATATAGCGGGGGGTCCGGAGACCCAGTACTTC

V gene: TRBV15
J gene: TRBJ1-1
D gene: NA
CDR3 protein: CATSRPSGHRNTEAFF
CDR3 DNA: TGTGCCACCAGCAGACCGTCGGGACACAGGAACACTGAAGCTTTCTTT

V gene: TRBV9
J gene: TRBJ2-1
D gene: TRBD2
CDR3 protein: CASSVEGSGGFNEQFF
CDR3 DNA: TGTGCCAGCAGCGTAGAGGGTAGCGGGGGGTTCAATGAGCAGTTCTTC

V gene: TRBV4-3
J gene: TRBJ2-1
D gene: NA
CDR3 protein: CASSQKVGGANNEQFF
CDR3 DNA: TGCGCCAGCAGCCAAAAAGTGGGCGGGGCCAACAATGAGCAGTTCTTC

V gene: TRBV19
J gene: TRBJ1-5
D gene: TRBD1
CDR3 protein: CASSSRTGVMQPQHF
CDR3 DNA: TGTGCCAGTAGTAGCAGGACAGGGGTAATGCAGCCCCAGCATTTT

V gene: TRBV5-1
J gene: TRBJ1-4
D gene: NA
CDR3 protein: CASSSRPGANEKLFF
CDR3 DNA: TGCGCCAGCAGCTCACGACCGGGGGCTAATGAAAAACTGTTTTTT

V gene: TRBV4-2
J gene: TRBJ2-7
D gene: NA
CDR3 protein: CASSQERGGSYEQYF
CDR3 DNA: TGTGCCAGCAGCCAGGAGCGCGGAGGATCCTACGAGCAGTACTTC

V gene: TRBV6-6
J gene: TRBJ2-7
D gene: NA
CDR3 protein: CASSYYSYEQYF
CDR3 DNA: TGTGCCAGCAGTTACTACTCGTACGAGCAGTACTTC

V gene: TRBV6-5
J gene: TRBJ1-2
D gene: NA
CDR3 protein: CASSQRYGYTF
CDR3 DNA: TGTGCCAGCAGTCAACGGTATGGCTACACCTTC

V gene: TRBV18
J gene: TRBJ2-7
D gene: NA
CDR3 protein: CASSVQGYEQYF
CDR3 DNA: TGTGCCAGCTCTGTTCAGGGTTACGAGCAGTACTTC

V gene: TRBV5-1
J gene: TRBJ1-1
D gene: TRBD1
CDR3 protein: CASSRTGGGTEAFF
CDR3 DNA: TGCGCCAGCAGTCGGACAGGGGGCGGCACTGAAGCTTTCTTT

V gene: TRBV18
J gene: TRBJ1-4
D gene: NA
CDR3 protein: CASSPRPGDKGNEKLFF
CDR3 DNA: TGTGCCAGCTCACCTCGGCCCGGGGACAAGGGAAATGAAAAACTGTTTTTT

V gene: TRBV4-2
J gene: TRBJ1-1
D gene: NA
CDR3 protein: CASSQLGATMPEAFF
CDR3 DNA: TGTGCCAGCAGCCAACTGGGGGCCACTATGCCTGAAGCTTTCTTT

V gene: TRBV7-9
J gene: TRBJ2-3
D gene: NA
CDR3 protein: CASSLMRASDTQYF
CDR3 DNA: TGTGCCAGCAGCTTAATGCGGGCCTCAGATACGCAGTATTTT

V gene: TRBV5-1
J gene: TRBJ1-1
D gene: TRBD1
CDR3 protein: CASSWDRVNTEAFF
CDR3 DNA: TGCGCCAGCAGCTGGGACAGGGTCAACACTGAAGCTTTCTTT

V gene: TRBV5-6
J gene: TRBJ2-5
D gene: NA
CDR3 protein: CASSLAGVEGETQYF
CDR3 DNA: TGTGCCAGCAGCTTGGCCGGGGTAGAGGGCGAGACCCAGTACTTC

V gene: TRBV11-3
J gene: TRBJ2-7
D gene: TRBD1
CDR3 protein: CASSSSGTGTKEQYF
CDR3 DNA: TGTGCCAGCAGCTCATCCGGGACAGGGACGAAGGAGCAGTACTTC

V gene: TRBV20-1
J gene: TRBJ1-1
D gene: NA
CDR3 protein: CSAPWEGEAFF
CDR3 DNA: TGCAGTGCTCCCTGGGAGGGGGAGGCTTTCTTT

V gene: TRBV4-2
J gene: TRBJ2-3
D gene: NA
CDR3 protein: CASSQGLFNTDTQYF
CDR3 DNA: TGTGCCAGCAGCCAAGGGCTGTTTAACACAGATACGCAGTATTTT

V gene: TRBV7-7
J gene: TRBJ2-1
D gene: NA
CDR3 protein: CASSLEWASGEQFF
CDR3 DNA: TGTGCCAGCAGCTTAGAGTGGGCATCTGGGGAGCAGTTCTTC

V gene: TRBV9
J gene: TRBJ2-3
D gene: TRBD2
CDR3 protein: CASSGGRGGTDTQYF
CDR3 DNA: TGTGCCAGCAGCGGGGGGAGGGGAGGCACAGATACGCAGTATTTT

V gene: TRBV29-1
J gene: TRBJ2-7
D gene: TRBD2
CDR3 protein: CSVGLAGPYEQYF
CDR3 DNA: TGCAGCGTGGGACTAGCGGGACCCTACGAGCAGTACTTC

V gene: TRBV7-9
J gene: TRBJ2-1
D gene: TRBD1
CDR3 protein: CASSSSTWTGMHNEQFF
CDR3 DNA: TGTGCCAGCAGCTCGAGTACGTGGACAGGGATGCACAATGAGCAGTTCTTC

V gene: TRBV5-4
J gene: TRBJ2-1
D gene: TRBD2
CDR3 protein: CARSAGVDNEQFF
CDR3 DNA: TGTGCCAGGTCAGCGGGGGTGGACAATGAGCAGTTCTTC

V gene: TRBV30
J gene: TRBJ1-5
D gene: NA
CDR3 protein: CAWSQRGNQPQHF
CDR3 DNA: TGTGCCTGGTCACAGAGGGGCAATCAGCCCCAGCATTTT

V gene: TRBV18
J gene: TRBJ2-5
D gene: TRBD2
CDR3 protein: CASSPLGGETQYF
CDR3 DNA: TGTGCCAGCTCACCACTGGGGGGGGAGACCCAGTACTTC

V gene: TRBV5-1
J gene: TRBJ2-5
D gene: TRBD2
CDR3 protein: CASSLAWTSGSGTRSETQYF
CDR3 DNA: TGCGCCAGCAGCTTGGCTTGGACTAGCGGGAGCGGTACACGTTCGGAGACCCAGTACTTC

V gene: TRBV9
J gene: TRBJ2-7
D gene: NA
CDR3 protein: CASSPTGGVGGEQYF
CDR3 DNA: TGTGCCAGCAGCCCTACCGGTGGGGTCGGGGGCGAGCAGTACTTC

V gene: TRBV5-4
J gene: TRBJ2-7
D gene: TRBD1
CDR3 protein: CASSPTGTGNYEQYF
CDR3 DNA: TGTGCCAGCAGTCCTACCGGGACAGGGAACTACGAGCAGTACTTC

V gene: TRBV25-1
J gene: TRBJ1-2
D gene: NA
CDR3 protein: CASSPRAGDGYTF
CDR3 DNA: TGTGCCAGCAGTCCAAGGGCCGGGGATGGCTACACCTTC

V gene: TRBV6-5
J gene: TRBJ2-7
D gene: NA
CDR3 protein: CASSVDWNGYEQYF
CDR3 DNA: TGTGCCAGCAGTGTTGACTGGAACGGTTACGAGCAGTACTTC

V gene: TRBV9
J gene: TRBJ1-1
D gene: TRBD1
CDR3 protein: CASSDSGQVTTTEAFF
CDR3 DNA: TGTGCCAGCAGTGACTCGGGACAGGTGACCACCACTGAAGCTTTCTTT

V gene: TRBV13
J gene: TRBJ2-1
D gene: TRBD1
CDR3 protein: CASSPTQGAGNEQFF
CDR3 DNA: TGTGCCAGCAGCCCGACACAGGGGGCTGGCAATGAGCAGTTCTTC

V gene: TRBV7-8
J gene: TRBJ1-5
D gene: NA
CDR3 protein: CASSFPPTGLIGNQPQHF
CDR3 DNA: TGTGCCAGCAGCTTTCCACCGACAGGTCTCATAGGCAATCAGCCCCAGCATTTT

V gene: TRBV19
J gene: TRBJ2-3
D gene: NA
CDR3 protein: CASKSGLPTDTQYF
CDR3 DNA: TGTGCCAGTAAATCGGGACTTCCCACAGATACGCAGTATTTT

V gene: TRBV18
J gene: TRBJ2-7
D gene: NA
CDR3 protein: CASSPPTASYEQYF
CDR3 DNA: TGTGCCAGCTCACCACCGACAGCGTCCTACGAGCAGTACTTC

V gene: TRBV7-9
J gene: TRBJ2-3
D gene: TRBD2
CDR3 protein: CASSFWREGRHTQYF
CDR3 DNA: TGTGCCAGCAGCTTTTGGCGGGAGGGTCGGCATACGCAGTATTTT